A single sample is the source of the 15 T cell receptor beta chains below, sequenced in a study of beta chain features in type 1 diabetes (dated by TCRdb to between 2018 and 2020). Receptor amplification or capture employed the immunoSEQ multiplex PCR assay. All of the isolated RNA was reverse transcribed with the High Capacity cDNA Reverse Transcription Kit, so expressed TCRB transcripts were sequenced. The source is immuneACCESS, and TCRdb retained only in-frame sequences with V and J called. Part of the clones is not carried over; for the studies checked, unresolved V genes explain less than half of this, and the remainder is unexplained. The sample table lists 350,000 to 400,000 clones, around 16% of them with a count of one. About 0.018% of the sample is held by the ten biggest clonotypes. Sequences were obtained from naive CD4+ T cells from blood. According to the study, the label for this sample's cell subset or site signals: true naive CD4+ T cells. The receptor set was obtained from a woman aged 18-35 years in good health.

The V and J genes are TRBV6-4 and TRBJ2-3; unclear D gene. This CDR3 is 14 amino acids long. Deletions cut 0 bases from V and 0 bases from J, with 4 bases between. The germline CDR1 and CDR2 sequences are MRHNA and SNTAGT. CDR3 sequence reads: CASSDSGSTDTQYF. The CDR3 DNA sequence: TGTGCCAGCAGTGACTCTGGCAGCACAGATACGCAGTATTTT.

V and J are TRBV30 and TRBJ1-3; no firm D call. V lost 3 bases and J lost 2, with 14 bases in between. The CDR3 covers 15 residues. CDR1 and CDR2 from the germline V gene are GTSNPN and SVGIG (reference sequence). The CDR3 DNA follows: TGTGCCTGGAGGTTAGGGAGAGTCCCTGGAAACACCATATATTTT. This gives the protein CAWRLGRVPGNTIYF. The full variable domain, rest sourced from reference TRBV30 and TRBJ1-3, is SQTIHQWPATLVQPVGSPLSLECTVEGTSNPNLYWYRQAAGRGLQLLFYSVGIGQISSEVPQNLSASRPQDRQFILSSKKLLLSDSGFYLCAWRLGRVPGNTIYFGEGSWLTVV.

The rearrangement joins TRBV21-1 to TRBJ1-2. TRBV21-1 constitutes a pseudogene. This CDR3 is built from 15 residues. The CDR3 loop reads CASSKVPGLYYGYTF. The CDR3 DNA sequence: TGTGCCAGCAGCAAAGTCCCGGGTTTATACTATGGCTACACCTTC.

On this clone: Other nucleotide sequences in the sample specify the same CDR3. The V and J genes are TRBV5-1 and TRBJ2-1; the D is unclear. Germline values: CDR1 SGHRS, CDR2 YFSETQ. Trimming removed 0 bases at V and 4 bases at J, with 8 bases between. This CDR3 is built from 14 residues. The CDR3 nucleotides read TGCGCCAGCAGCTTGGCCTCCGGTTACAATGAGCAGTTCTTC. Amino acid sequence: CASSLASGYNEQFF.

J is TRBJ1-3 and V is TRBV9, with 8 bases identical to TRBD1. The junction had 5 bases not matched to a gene; V was cut back by 8 bases and J by 4 bases. Germline lookup yields CDR1 SGDLS and CDR2 YYNGEE. The CDR3 contains 13 residues. The CDR3 loop reads CASSRDRGNTIYF. The DNA for the CDR3 is TGTGCCAGTAGTCGGGACAGGGGAAACACCATATATTTT.

This clone was observed a handful of times. The chain combines TRBV7-2 with TRBJ1-5, with D perhaps matching TRBD1 (5 bases). V was pared by 2 bases and J by 7 bases, with 9 bases between. Germline CDR1 SGHTA, CDR2 FQGNSA. The CDR3 totals 13 residues. In nucleotides, the CDR3 is TGTGCCAGCAGCTTACAGGGAGGCCAGCCCCAGCATTTT. This gives the protein CASSLQGGQPQHF.

In this sample, this clone turned up a few times. V usage is TRBV7-8 and J usage is TRBJ2-3; TRBD2 matches 11 bases. This CDR3 is built from 16 residues. V lost 1 base and J lost 3; bases outside the gene matches: 3. From germline, CDR1 is SGHVS and CDR2 FQNEAQ. As DNA, the CDR3 is TGTGCCAGCAGCTTAGTACTAGCGGGAGCGACAGATACGCAGTATTTT. It is translated as CASSLVLAGATDTQYF.

The rearrangement joins TRBV7-9 to TRBJ1-1; possible D gene TRBD1, 5 bases. The CDR3 contains 13 residues. Trimming took off 3 bases at V and 8 bases at J, with 13 bases between the two ends. Germline CDR1 SEHNR, CDR2 FQNEAQ (reference sequence). The CDR3 sequence: CASSFSGKLEAFF. The CDR3 bases are TGTGCCAGCAGCTTTTCAGGGAAGCTCGAAGCTTTCTTT. Looking up the rest from reference TRBV7-9 and TRBJ1-1 gives the full variable domain: DTGVSQNPRHKITKRGQNVTFRCDPISEHNRLYWYRQTLGQGPEFLTYFQNEAQLEKSRLLSDRFSAERPKGSFSTLEIQRTEQGDSAMYLCASSFSGKLEAFFGQGTRLTVV.

This chain uses TRBV30 with TRBJ2-2; D possibly corresponds to TRBD2 (5 bases). The CDR3 sequence is 13 residues long. Per germline, CDR1 GTSNPN and CDR2 SVGIG (reference sequence). V was trimmed by 8 bases and J by 7 bases, leaving 17 bases between them. The CDR3 sequence is CAGSLRVNGELFF. The CDR3 region has the DNA TGTGCCGGCTCATTGCGGGTAAACGGGGAGCTGTTTTTT. Full variable domain (outside the CDR3, taken from reference TRBV30 and TRBJ2-2): SQTIHQWPATLVQPVGSPLSLECTVEGTSNPNLYWYRQAAGRGLQLLFYSVGIGQISSEVPQNLSASRPQDRQFILSSKKLLLSDSGFYLCAGSLRVNGELFFGEGSRLTVL.

This clone came up a few times. The chain joins TRBV5-1 to TRBJ2-3, with 11 bases matching TRBD2. Germline lookup yields CDR1 SGHRS and CDR2 YFSETQ. V lost 4 bases to trimming and J lost 2 bases; unmatched junction nucleotides: 12. The CDR3 covers 18 residues. CDR3 in DNA: TGCGCCAGCAGCAGGGAAGGGACTAGCGGAACAACCACAGATACGCAGTATTTT. It is translated as CASSREGTSGTTTDTQYF.

V usage is TRBV7-9 and J usage is TRBJ2-4; possibly TRBD2 for D (7 bases). V was clipped by 1 base and J by 3 bases, with 10 bases between them. The germline V gene has CDR1 SEHNR and CDR2 FQNEAQ (reference sequence). CDR3 length: 15 residues. CDR3 coding DNA: TGTGCCAGCAGCTTAGAGGGGGGGGTCAAAAACATTCAGTACTTC. Its protein is CASSLEGGVKNIQYF.

V and J are TRBV7-9 and TRBJ2-7, with TRBD1 matching over 10 bases. Germline trimming cut 5 bases from V and 5 bases from J; bases unmatched to any gene: 9. CDR3 length equals 15 residues. The germline V gene encodes CDR1 SEHNR and CDR2 FQNEAQ (reference sequence). The CDR3 loop reads CASSLPGTGVHEQYF. For the CDR3, the DNA is TGTGCCAGCAGCCTGCCCGGGACAGGGGTCCACGAGCAGTACTTC.

This chain uses TRBV6-5 with TRBJ2-5, with D possibly TRBD1 on 6 matching bases. Germline V gene sequence: CDR1 MNHEY, CDR2 SVGAGI. Between the trimmed V and J ends, which lost 2 bases and 4 bases, there was a span of 17 bases. CDR3 length: 16 residues. The CDR3 spells CASSYANRVTGETQYF. The CDR3 DNA reads TGTGCCAGCAGTTACGCGAACAGGGTTACTGGAGAGACCCAGTACTTC.

This chain links TRBV28 with TRBJ2-1; D perhaps matches TRBD1 (6 bases). There are 13 residues in the CDR3. Trimming left V 6 bases short and J 8 bases short, with 14 bases between. Germline CDR1 MDHEN, CDR2 SYDVKM. The CDR3 coding sequence is TGTGCCAGCAGCCGGACAGAACTTTATGAGCAGTTCTTC. It specifies CASSRTELYEQFF.

This clone has just a few counts. J is TRBJ2-7 and V is TRBV28, with 8 bases matching TRBD2. The CDR3 extends over 14 amino acids. V dropped 5 bases and J dropped 1; count of bases not matched to a gene: 4. Looked up from germline, CDR1 is MDHEN and CDR2 is SYDVKM. The CDR3 loop reads CASSPASGSYEQYF. CDR3 DNA: TGTGCCAGCAGTCCAGCTAGCGGGTCCTACGAGCAGTACTTC.